The 8 T cell receptor beta chains presented below share a single source sample, sequenced in a study of cytomegalovirus exposure and HLA in healthy donors. Assay used: immunoSEQ multiplex PCR; TCRdb lists only in-frame clones, some missing. The sample records a few hundred thousand clones, over 80% being singletons. Material: PBMCs. These receptors all stem from a woman between 25 and 40 years old in good health and CMV-seropositive.

The chain uses TRBV7-3 and TRBJ1-1; tentatively, D is TRBD1 (5 bases). CDR1 is SGHTA and CDR2 is FQGTGA in the germline V gene. V shed 6 bases and J shed 1 base, with 9 bases lying between them. This CDR3 comprises 13 residues. CDR3 coding DNA: TGTGCCAGCAGGCAAGGACAGAACACTGAAGCTTTCTTT. Amino acids: CASRQGQNTEAFF.

V is TRBV7-6 and J is TRBJ1-5; D unclear. CDR1 SGHVS and CDR2 FNYEAQ come from the germline V gene. V was trimmed by 5 bases and J by 6 bases, leaving 11 bases between them. The CDR3 runs 13 residues. The CDR3 reads CASSPGNLQPQHF. CDR3 bases: TGTGCCAGCAGCCCAGGTAATCTTCAGCCCCAGCATTTT.

The chain couples TRBV7-6 to TRBJ2-1; unclear D gene. Trimming removed 7 bases at V and 2 bases at J, with 21 bases between. The germline gives CDR1 SGHVS, CDR2 FNYEAQ. The CDR3 is 17 residues long. The CDR3 sequence is CASTPMSYVVPYNEQFF. The CDR3 DNA sequence: TGTGCCAGCACCCCAATGTCATACGTGGTCCCCTACAATGAGCAGTTCTTC.

This clone was recorded only once. The chain recombines TRBV7-2 with TRBJ1-1; 8 nucleotides line up with TRBD1. CDR3 length: 14 residues. Looked up from germline, CDR1 is SGHTA and CDR2 is FQGNSA. V shed 5 bases and J 1 base; nucleotides not matched to a gene: 3. CDR3 sequence reads: CASSIGQGNTEAFF. The DNA for the CDR3 is TGTGCCAGCAGCATCGGACAGGGGAACACTGAAGCTTTCTTT.

V gene TRBV29-1 combines with J gene TRBJ1-1; D remains unclear. The CDR3 covers 12 residues. Trimming took 1 base from V and 5 from J, leaving 8 bases between them. Germline V gene lookup returns CDR1 SQVTM and CDR2 ANQGSEA. For the CDR3, the DNA is TGCAGCGTTGAAGCCGGAACTACTGAAGCTTTCTTT. It translates to CSVEAGTTEAFF. The variable domain in full, with the rest retrieved from reference TRBV29-1 and TRBJ1-1, is SAVISQKPSRDICQRGTSLTIQCQVDSQVTMMFWYRQQPGQSLTLIATANQGSEATYESGFVIDKFPISRPNLTFSTLTVSNMSPEDSSIYLCSVEAGTTEAFFGQGTRLTVV.

The chain links TRBV13 to TRBJ1-5, with D uncertain. This CDR3 is built from 14 residues. Germline V lookup: CDR1 PRHDT, CDR2 FYEKMQ (reference sequence). V was pared by 5 bases and J by 1 base, with 9 bases between. The CDR3 reads CASSRMGSNQPQHF. The CDR3 DNA reads as TGTGCCAGCAGCCGGATGGGGAGCAATCAGCCCCAGCATTTT.

CDR3: CASSQEGAGGLAYNEQFF. The CDR3 DNA follows: TGTGCCAGCAGCCAAGAAGGAGCGGGAGGGCTTGCGTACAATGAGCAGTTCTTC. The chain links TRBV4-2 to TRBJ2-1; TRBD2 aligns across 10 bases. The germline gives CDR1 LGHNA, CDR2 YNFKEQ. The V segment lost 0 bases and the J segment 4 bases; nucleotides outside the gene matches: 9. The CDR3 contains 18 residues.

CDR3 loop: CASSSGQIPPQHF. CDR3 nucleotides: TGTGCCAGCAGTTCTGGACAGATACCGCCCCAGCATTTT. The chain recombines TRBV6-6 with TRBJ1-5, with D perhaps matching TRBD1 (6 bases). CDR3 length equals 13 residues. Trimming shortened V by 4 bases and J by 9 bases, and 13 bases separated the two germline ends. Germline CDR1 reads MNHNY; CDR2 reads SVGAGI (reference sequence).